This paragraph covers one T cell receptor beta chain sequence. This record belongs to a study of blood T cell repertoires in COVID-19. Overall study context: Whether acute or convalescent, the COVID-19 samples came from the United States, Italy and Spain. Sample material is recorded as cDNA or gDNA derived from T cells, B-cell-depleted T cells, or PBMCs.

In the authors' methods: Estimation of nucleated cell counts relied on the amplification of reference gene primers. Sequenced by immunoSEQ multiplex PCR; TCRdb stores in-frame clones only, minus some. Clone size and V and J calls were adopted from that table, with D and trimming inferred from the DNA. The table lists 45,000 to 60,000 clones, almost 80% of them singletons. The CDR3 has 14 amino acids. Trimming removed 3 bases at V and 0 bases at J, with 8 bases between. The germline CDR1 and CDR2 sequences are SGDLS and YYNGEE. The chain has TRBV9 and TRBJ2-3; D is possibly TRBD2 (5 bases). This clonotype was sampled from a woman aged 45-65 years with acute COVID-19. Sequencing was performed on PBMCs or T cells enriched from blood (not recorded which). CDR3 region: CASSDGVSTDTQYF. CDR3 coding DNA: TGTGCCAGCAGCGACGGGGTTAGCACAGATACGCAGTATTTT. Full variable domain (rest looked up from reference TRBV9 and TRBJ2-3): DSGVTQTPKHLITATGQRVTLRCSPRSGDLSVYWYQQSLDQGLQFLIQYYNGEERAKGNILERFSAQQFPDLHSELNLSSLELGDSALYFCASSDGVSTDTQYFGPGTRLTVL.